The 27 T cell receptor beta chains listed next were all sequenced from one sample in a study of T-cell reconstitution after alpha-beta-depleted transplantation in children. Unique molecular identifiers were incorporated into the prepared TCRbeta library. TCRdb passed the PCR reads through MiXCR, listing each CDR3 protein once. The sample has hundreds of thousands of distinct CDR3 sequences; about a sixth are singletons. This specimen consisted of PBMCs, mostly from graft donor cells, obtained 360 days after TCRalphabeta/CD19-depleted stem cell transplant. These receptors originate from a boy under two years old who had a stem cell transplant for Wiskott-Aldrich syndrome, so the T cells may come from the graft donor.

The table lists this clonotype with a few counts. V is TRBV5-1 and J is TRBJ2-1; 14 bases fit TRBD2. The CDR3 runs to 15 residues. CDR1 SGHRS and CDR2 YFSETQ come from the germline V gene. V gave up 3 bases and J gave up 5 bases; unmatched junction bases: 1. The CDR3 region is CASSWGLAGDNEQFF. CDR3 coding DNA: TGCGCCAGCAGCTGGGGACTAGCGGGGGACAATGAGCAGTTCTTC.

This clonotype was observed a few times. This chain uses TRBV5-1 with TRBJ1-3; possible D gene TRBD1, 5 bases. CDR3 size: 14 residues. Germline CDR1 and CDR2: SGHRS and YFSETQ. V dropped 4 bases and J dropped 0 bases, with 8 bases sitting between them. In DNA, the CDR3 is TGCGCCAGCAGCCCGACAGTCTCTGGAAACACCATATATTTT. It translates to CASSPTVSGNTIYF. The whole variable domain, remainder taken from reference TRBV5-1 and TRBJ1-3, is KAGVTQTPRYLIKTRGQQVTLSCSPISGHRSVSWYQQTPGQGLQFLFEYFSETQRNKGNFPGRFSGRQFSNSRSEMNVSTLELGDSALYLCASSPTVSGNTIYFGEGSWLTVV.

A few counts support this clonotype. For the CDR3, the DNA is TGTGCCAGCAGCTTAGGGGGTCGGACCGGGGAGCTGTTTTTT. Its translation is CASSLGGRTGELFF. The V gene is TRBV11-2, the J gene TRBJ2-2, with D unresolved. The V and J ends lost 1 base and 5 bases respectively, with 8 bases between them. Germline loops: CDR1 SGHAT, CDR2 FQNNGV. CDR3 length: 14 residues.

V is TRBV10-3 and J is TRBJ1-6; 8 bases match TRBD1. CDR1 and CDR2 (germline): ENHRY, SYGVKD. The trim removed 8 bases at V and 7 bases at J, leaving 4 bases unmatched. The CDR3 has 13 residues. CDR3 DNA sequence: TGTGCCATCCGGACAGGGCACAATTCACCCCTCCACTTT. Residues: CAIRTGHNSPLHF.

This clonotype was counted once. The genes are TRBV5-1 and TRBJ2-3, with 9 bases fitting TRBD2. The CDR3 length is 15 residues. The junction had 5 bases not matched to a gene; V was cut back by 4 bases and J by 2 bases. Germline V CDR1 and CDR2: SGHRS, YFSETQ. CDR3 protein: CASSPSGIDTDTQYF. CDR3 in DNA: TGCGCCAGCAGCCCTAGCGGGATTGACACAGATACGCAGTATTTT.

The gene calls are TRBV18 and TRBJ1-1, with D possibly TRBD1 on 5 matching bases. The V end lost 2 bases, the J end lost 8 bases, and 12 bases lay between the germline ends. This CDR3 region has 13 residues. The V gene's germline CDR1 is KGHSH and CDR2 LQKENI. The CDR3 DNA is TGTGCCAGCTCACCAACGAGGGGAGCCGAAGCTTTCTTT. It codes for CASSPTRGAEAFF.

The chain carries TRBV7-2 and TRBJ2-3; D perhaps matches TRBD2 (5 bases). Trimming stripped 2 bases from V and 6 bases from J, with 12 bases between. The CDR3 is 14 amino acids. CDR1 SGHTA and CDR2 FQGNSA come from the germline V gene. DNA for the CDR3: TGTGCCAGCAGCTTAAGGCTATCGGGGGATACGCAGTATTTT. Amino acid sequence: CASSLRLSGDTQYF.

This clonotype showed up just a few times. The gene calls are TRBV12-3 or TRBV12-4 and TRBJ1-5, with D perhaps matching TRBD1 (5 bases). CDR3 length: 16 amino acids. Trimming removed 0 bases from V and 3 bases from J, with 12 bases in between. CDR3 in DNA: TGTGCCAGCAGTTTAGCGCGGGGGGTTAACAATCAGCCCCAGCATTTT. Protein: CASSLARGVNNQPQHF.

The V gene is TRBV20-1, the J gene TRBJ1-4, with D perhaps TRBD1 (5 bases). CDR1 and CDR2 (germline): DFQATT, SNEGSKA (reference sequence). Trimming shortened V by 5 bases and J by 4 bases, and 17 bases separated the two germline ends. The CDR3 runs 15 residues. CDR3: CSAWGQLAHNEKLFF. The CDR3 DNA follows: TGCAGTGCTTGGGGCCAACTCGCCCATAATGAAAAACTGTTTTTT.

CDR3 nucleotide sequence: TGCAGCGTGTCCGGGACTAGCTCCCCCTCAGATACGCAGTATTTT. Its protein product is CSVSGTSSPSDTQYF. This chain uses TRBV29-1 with TRBJ2-3, with 9 bases matching TRBD2. The V gene's germline CDR1 is SQVTM and CDR2 ANQGSEA. J lost 4 bases, V lost 6 bases, and 11 bases had no gene match. The CDR3 totals 15 residues.

This clonotype has a count of ten or more. The chain recombines TRBV20-1 with TRBJ2-6; no reliable D call. The CDR3 covers 15 residues. Trimming removed 0 bases at V and 0 bases at J, with 6 bases between. Germline assignment: CDR1 DFQATT and CDR2 SNEGSKA (reference sequence). The CDR3 loop reads CSARDRNSGANVLTF. CDR3 bases: TGCAGTGCTAGAGACAGGAACTCTGGGGCCAACGTCCTGACTTTC.

This clonotype was seen more than once but under ten times. The chain joins TRBV12-3 or TRBV12-4 to TRBJ2-1; 7 bases map to TRBD1. V shed 6 bases and J 0 bases; nucleotides not matched to a gene: 8. The CDR3 loop spans 16 amino acids. The CDR3 sequence: CASSQIGTDSYNEQFF. CDR3 nucleotides: TGTGCCAGCAGCCAGATCGGGACAGACTCCTACAATGAGCAGTTCTTC.

J is TRBJ2-2 and V is TRBV5-1; D call uncertain. Looked up from germline, CDR1 is SGHRS and CDR2 is YFSETQ. Trimming removed 1 base from V and 5 bases from J, with 15 bases in between. The CDR3 extends over 16 amino acids. The CDR3, as DNA: TGCGCCAGCAGCTTGTTTCGGCTCCCGATGACCGGGGAGCTGTTTTTT. Protein sequence: CASSLFRLPMTGELFF.

The CDR3 sequence: CASSYTSGAYEQYF. CDR3 coding DNA: TGTGCCAGCAGTTACACTAGCGGAGCCTACGAGCAGTACTTC. The chain recombines TRBV28 with TRBJ2-7; 8 nucleotides align to TRBD2. V lost 4 bases, J lost 2 bases, and 4 bases stayed unmatched. The CDR3 sequence is 14 residues long. Germline values: CDR1 MDHEN, CDR2 SYDVKM.

The chain employs TRBV12-3 or TRBV12-4 and TRBJ2-3, with TRBD2 as a possible D gene (5 bases). The V and J ends lost 2 bases and 1 base respectively, with 10 bases between them. The CDR3 sequence is 15 residues long. The CDR3 DNA reads as TGTGCCAGCAGTTTATTAGGGAGCGGCACAGATACGCAGTATTTT. This sequence encodes CASSLLGSGTDTQYF.

The table lists this clonotype with a few counts. V and J are TRBV27 and TRBJ2-2; TRBD1 matches at 8 bases. This CDR3 comprises 17 residues. J was trimmed by 3 bases and V by 6 bases; bases with no gene match: 12. CDR1 is MNHEY, CDR2 SMNVEV, per germline (reference sequence). In nucleotides, the CDR3 is TGTGCCAGCAGAAAATGGGCGCAGGGGGCGGACACCGGGGAGCTGTTTTTT. The encoded protein is CASRKWAQGADTGELFF.

This clonotype showed up just a few times. The chain links TRBV24-1 to TRBJ2-5; D remains ambiguous. Looked up from germline, CDR1 is KGHDR and CDR2 is SFDVKD. V dropped 4 bases and J dropped 4 bases, with 6 bases sitting between them. The CDR3 is 12 amino acids. The DNA of the CDR3 is TGTGCCACCAGTGACCCAGGAGAGACCCAGTACTTC. Residues: CATSDPGETQYF.

The rearrangement uses TRBV7-6 and TRBJ2-5; 9 positions match TRBD1. Trimming took 4 bases from V and 6 from J; bases not matched to a gene: 9. This CDR3 spans 15 amino acids. Germline V gene sequence: CDR1 SGHVS, CDR2 FNYEAQ. In nucleotides, the CDR3 is TGTGCCAGCAGCTCCGGACAGGGGAGGATGAAGACCCAGTACTTC. Its translation is CASSSGQGRMKTQYF.

This clonotype was picked up a small number of times. V usage is TRBV28 and J usage is TRBJ2-5; 9 bases map to TRBD1. CDR3 size: 14 residues. CDR1 and CDR2 (germline): MDHEN, SYDVKM. V was clipped by 5 bases and J by 3 bases; unmatched bases: 4. The CDR3 DNA sequence: TGTGCCAGCAGTATGAGACAGGGGGAAGAGACCCAGTACTTC. Amino acid sequence: CASSMRQGEETQYF.

This chain uses TRBV20-1 with TRBJ1-1, with 9 bases that match TRBD1. CDR3 length equals 13 residues. The V gene's germline CDR1 is DFQATT and CDR2 SNEGSKA (reference sequence). V was pared by 5 bases and J by 3 bases, with 4 bases of the junction left unmatched. CDR3 bases: TGCAGTGCTTCCCGGACAGGGGACACTGAAGCTTTCTTT. Translating it yields CSASRTGDTEAFF.

The rearrangement joins TRBV5-1 to TRBJ2-3, with D perhaps TRBD1 (6 bases). Trimming left V 3 bases short and J 3 bases short, with 17 bases between. Germline lookup yields CDR1 SGHRS and CDR2 YFSETQ. The CDR3 has 16 residues. CDR3 loop: CASSSTGTSKTDTQYF. The CDR3 nucleotides are TGCGCCAGCAGCTCAACCGGGACATCCAAAACAGATACGCAGTATTTT.

This clonotype was seen more than once but under ten times. The gene calls are TRBV6-1 and TRBJ2-2, with 8 bases lining up with TRBD2. The germline V gene encodes CDR1 MNHNS and CDR2 SASEGT. The CDR3 consists of 15 residues. V was clipped by 7 bases and J by 1 base; unmatched bases: 5. The CDR3 DNA reads as TGTGCCAGCAACAAGCGGGAGAGGAACACCGGGGAGCTGTTTTTT. Translated: CASNKRERNTGELFF.

CDR3 residues: CASSFSYPSSYEQYF. The CDR3, as DNA: TGCGCCAGCAGCTTTTCTTATCCGAGCTCCTACGAGCAGTACTTC. V gene TRBV5-1 combines with J gene TRBJ2-7; D uncertain. The ends were cut back, 2 bases at V and 0 bases at J, with 12 bases in the middle. In germline, CDR1 is SGHRS, CDR2 YFSETQ. The CDR3 is made up of 15 amino acids.

This clonotype was detected only a few times. V and J are TRBV20-1 and TRBJ2-7, with a possible D match to TRBD1 (6 bases). The CDR3 is 14 amino acids. Trimming took off 6 bases at V and 4 bases at J, with 19 bases between the two ends. Germline loops: CDR1 DFQATT, CDR2 SNEGSKA (reference sequence). The CDR3 nucleotides are TGCAGTGCATCCCCTTGGGACACGGCATACGAGCAGTACTTC. It specifies CSASPWDTAYEQYF.

This sequence joins TRBV29-1 and TRBJ2-2; D perhaps matches TRBD2 (7 bases). The CDR3 consists of 13 residues. Germline V CDR1 and CDR2: SQVTM, ANQGSEA. Trimming left V 4 bases short and J 6 bases short, with 12 bases between. This CDR3 reads CSVVSGGPGELFF. CDR3 nucleotide sequence: TGCAGCGTTGTCTCGGGGGGCCCCGGGGAGCTGTTTTTT.

This clonotype was seen more than once but under ten times. V usage is TRBV27 and J usage is TRBJ2-7, with D perhaps TRBD1 (5 bases). Per the germline V gene, CDR1 is MNHEY and CDR2 is SMNVEV (reference sequence). Trimming took 5 bases from V and 5 from J, leaving 16 bases between them. The CDR3 is 14 residues long. The CDR3 here is CASSPISGHHEQYF. CDR3 sequence (DNA): TGTGCCAGCAGTCCCATCTCAGGACACCACGAGCAGTACTTC.

This rearrangement joins TRBV5-1 to TRBJ2-2, with D possibly being TRBD2 (7 bases). The CDR3 totals 16 residues. The germline gives CDR1 SGHRS, CDR2 YFSETQ. V was shortened by 3 bases and J by 1 base, with 13 bases between the two germline ends. This chain's CDR3 is CASSSTRGLNTGELFF. CDR3 nucleotides: TGCGCCAGCAGCTCCACGCGGGGGCTGAACACCGGGGAGCTGTTTTTT. Full variable domain (remainder filled in from reference TRBV5-1 and TRBJ2-2): KAGVTQTPRYLIKTRGQQVTLSCSPISGHRSVSWYQQTPGQGLQFLFEYFSETQRNKGNFPGRFSGRQFSNSRSEMNVSTLELGDSALYLCASSSTRGLNTGELFFGEGSRLTVL.